What follows is one TCR beta chain and its context. The antigen is not known. This specimen comes from a study of yellow fever vaccine responses in identical twins. Via MiXCR, TCRdb re-called the RT-PCR reads, giving one row per CDR3 protein. This table has 30,000 to 35,000 distinct CDR3 sequences, 45% to 65% appearing once. General study results and limits: A vaccine T cell response that seemed partly convergent and partly personalized was reported in twins.

This receptor was identified in a woman younger than 30 who received the yellow fever vaccine. The specimen comprised T cells from blood (PBMCs), unsorted or a sorted subset (not recorded which), sampled before or after yellow fever vaccination (not recorded which).

The CDR3 region is CAAGTAHNYGYTF. The DNA of the CDR3 is TGTGCCGCAGGGACAGCCCACAACTATGGCTACACCTTC. The gene calls are TRBV6-4 and TRBJ1-2; 7 bases line up with TRBD1. V dropped 11 bases and J dropped 2; count of bases not matched to a gene: 8. The CDR3 sequence is 13 residues long. The germline CDR1 and CDR2 sequences are MRHNA and SNTAGT.